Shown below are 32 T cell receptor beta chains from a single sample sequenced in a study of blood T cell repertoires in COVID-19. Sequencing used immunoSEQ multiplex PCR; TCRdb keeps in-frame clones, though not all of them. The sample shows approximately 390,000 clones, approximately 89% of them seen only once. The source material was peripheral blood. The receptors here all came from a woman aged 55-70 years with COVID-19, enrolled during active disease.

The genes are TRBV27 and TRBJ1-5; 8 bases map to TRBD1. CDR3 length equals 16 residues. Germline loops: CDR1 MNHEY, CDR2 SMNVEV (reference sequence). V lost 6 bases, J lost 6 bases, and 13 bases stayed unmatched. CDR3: CASSTLDRGKGQPQHF. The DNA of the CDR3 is TGTGCCAGCAGCACACTCGACAGGGGAAAGGGTCAGCCCCAGCATTTT.

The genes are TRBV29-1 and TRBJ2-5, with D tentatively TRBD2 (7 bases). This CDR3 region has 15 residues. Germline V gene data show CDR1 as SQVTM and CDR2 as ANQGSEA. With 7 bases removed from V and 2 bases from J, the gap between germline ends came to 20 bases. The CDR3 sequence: CSALRGGDIQETQYF. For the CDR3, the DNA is TGCAGCGCCCTTAGGGGGGGGGATATTCAAGAGACCCAGTACTTC.

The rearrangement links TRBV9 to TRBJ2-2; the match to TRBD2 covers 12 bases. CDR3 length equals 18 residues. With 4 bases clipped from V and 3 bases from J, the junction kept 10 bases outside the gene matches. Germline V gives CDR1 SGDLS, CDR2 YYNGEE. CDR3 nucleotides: TGTGCCAGCAGCCTACCGGTGGCTAGCGGGGGGGACACCGGGGAGCTGTTTTTT. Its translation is CASSLPVASGGDTGELFF.

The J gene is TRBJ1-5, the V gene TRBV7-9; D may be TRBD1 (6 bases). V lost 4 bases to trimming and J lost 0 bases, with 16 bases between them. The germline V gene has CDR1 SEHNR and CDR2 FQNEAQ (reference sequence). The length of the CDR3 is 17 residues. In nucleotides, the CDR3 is TGTGCCAGCAGCTCCTCGGGGAGGGGGTATAGCAATCAGCCCCAGCATTTT. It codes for CASSSSGRGYSNQPQHF.

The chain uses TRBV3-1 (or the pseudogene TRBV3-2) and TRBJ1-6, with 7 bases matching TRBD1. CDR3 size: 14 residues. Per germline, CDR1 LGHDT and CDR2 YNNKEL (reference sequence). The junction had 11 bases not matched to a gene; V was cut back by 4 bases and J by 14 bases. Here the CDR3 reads CASSPGTATWALHF. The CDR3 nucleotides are TGTGCCAGCAGCCCAGGGACAGCCACCTGGGCCCTCCACTTT.

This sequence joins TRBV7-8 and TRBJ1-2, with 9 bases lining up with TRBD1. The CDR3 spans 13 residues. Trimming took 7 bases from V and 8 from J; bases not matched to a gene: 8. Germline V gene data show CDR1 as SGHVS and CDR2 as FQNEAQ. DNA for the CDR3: TGTGCCAGCACCTTGGGACAGGGAGTGGGCTACACCTTC. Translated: CASTLGQGVGYTF.

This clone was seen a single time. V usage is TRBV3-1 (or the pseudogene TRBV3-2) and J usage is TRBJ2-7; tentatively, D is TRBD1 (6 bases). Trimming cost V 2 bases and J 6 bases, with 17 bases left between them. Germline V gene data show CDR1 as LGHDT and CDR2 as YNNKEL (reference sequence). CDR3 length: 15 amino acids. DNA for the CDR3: TGTGCCAGCAGCCAAACGTGGACCTCAGGGGTCGAGCAGTACTTC. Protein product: CASSQTWTSGVEQYF.

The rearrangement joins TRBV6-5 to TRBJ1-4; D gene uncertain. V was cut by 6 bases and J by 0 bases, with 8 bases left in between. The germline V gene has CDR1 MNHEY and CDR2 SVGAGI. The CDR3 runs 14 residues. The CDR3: CASRQQATNEKLFF. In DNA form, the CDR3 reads TGTGCCAGCAGACAACAAGCAACTAATGAAAAACTGTTTTTT.

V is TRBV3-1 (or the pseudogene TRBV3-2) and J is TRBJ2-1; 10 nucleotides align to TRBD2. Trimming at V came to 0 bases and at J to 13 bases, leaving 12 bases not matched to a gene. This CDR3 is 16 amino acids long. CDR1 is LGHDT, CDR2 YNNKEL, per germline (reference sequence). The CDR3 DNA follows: TGTGCCAGCAGCCAAGAAACGGGCGGGCTAGCGGGGGATCAGTTCTTC. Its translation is CASSQETGGLAGDQFF.

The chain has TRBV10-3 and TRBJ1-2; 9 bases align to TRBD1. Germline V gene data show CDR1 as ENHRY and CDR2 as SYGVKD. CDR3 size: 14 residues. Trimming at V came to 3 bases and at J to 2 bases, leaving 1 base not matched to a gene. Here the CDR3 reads CAISEGQGNYGYTF. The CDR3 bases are TGTGCCATCAGTGAAGGACAGGGGAACTATGGCTACACCTTC.

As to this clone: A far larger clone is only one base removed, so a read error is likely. The CDR3 sequence: CASSSGGTEAFF. The CDR3, as DNA: TGTGCCAGCAGTTCAGGGGGCACTGAAGCTTTCTTT. This sequence joins TRBV12-3 or TRBV12-4 and TRBJ1-1; 7 bases fit TRBD1. The CDR3 runs to 12 residues. V shed 4 bases and J 4 bases; nucleotides not matched to a gene: 0.

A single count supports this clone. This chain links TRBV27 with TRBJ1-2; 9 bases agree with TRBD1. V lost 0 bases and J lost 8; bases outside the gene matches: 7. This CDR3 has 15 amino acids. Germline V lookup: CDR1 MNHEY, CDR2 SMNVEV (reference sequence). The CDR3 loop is CASSLSLQGALGYTF. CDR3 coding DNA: TGTGCCAGCAGTTTATCGCTACAGGGGGCGTTAGGCTACACCTTC.

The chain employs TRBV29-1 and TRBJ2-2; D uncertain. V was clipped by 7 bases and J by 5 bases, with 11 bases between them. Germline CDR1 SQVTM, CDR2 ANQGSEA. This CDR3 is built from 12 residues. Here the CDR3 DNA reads TGCAGCGCCGGGTCCCTTACCGGGGAGCTGTTTTTT. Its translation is CSAGSLTGELFF.

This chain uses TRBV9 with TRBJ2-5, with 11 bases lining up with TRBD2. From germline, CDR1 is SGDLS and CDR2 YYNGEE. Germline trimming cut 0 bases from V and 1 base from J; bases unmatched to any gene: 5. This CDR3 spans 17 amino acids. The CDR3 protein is CASSVAATSGGQETQYF. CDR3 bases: TGTGCCAGCAGCGTAGCGGCCACTAGCGGGGGCCAAGAGACCCAGTACTTC.

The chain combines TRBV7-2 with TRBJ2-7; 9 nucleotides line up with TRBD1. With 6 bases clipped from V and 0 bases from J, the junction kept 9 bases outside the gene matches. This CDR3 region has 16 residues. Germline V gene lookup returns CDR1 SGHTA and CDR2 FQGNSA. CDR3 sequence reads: CASRRGPGQGSYEQYF. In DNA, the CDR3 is TGTGCCAGCAGACGAGGGCCGGGACAGGGCTCCTACGAGCAGTACTTC.

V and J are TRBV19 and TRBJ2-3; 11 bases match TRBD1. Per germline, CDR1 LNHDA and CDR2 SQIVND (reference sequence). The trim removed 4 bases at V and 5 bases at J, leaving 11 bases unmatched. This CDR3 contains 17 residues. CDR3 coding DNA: TGTGCCAGTAGTAGGAGAGGACAGGGGGCTTCAGGAGATACGCAGTATTTT. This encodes CASSRRGQGASGDTQYF.

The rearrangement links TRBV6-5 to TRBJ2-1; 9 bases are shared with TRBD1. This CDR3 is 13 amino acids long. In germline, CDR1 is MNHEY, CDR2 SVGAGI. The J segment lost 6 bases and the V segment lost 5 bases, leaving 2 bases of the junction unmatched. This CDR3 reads CASSRGQGNEQFF. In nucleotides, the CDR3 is TGTGCCAGCAGTAGGGGACAGGGCAATGAGCAGTTCTTC.

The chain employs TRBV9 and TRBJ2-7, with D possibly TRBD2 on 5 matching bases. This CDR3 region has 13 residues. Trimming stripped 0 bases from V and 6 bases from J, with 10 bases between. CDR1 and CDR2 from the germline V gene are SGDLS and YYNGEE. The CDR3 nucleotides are TGTGCCAGCAGCGTAGGCCCCAGCGGCGAGCAGTACTTC. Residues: CASSVGPSGEQYF.

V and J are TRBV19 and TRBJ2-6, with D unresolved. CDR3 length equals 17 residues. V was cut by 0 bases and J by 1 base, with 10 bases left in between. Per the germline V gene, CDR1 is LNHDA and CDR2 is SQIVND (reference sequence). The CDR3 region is CASSIDPKQSGANVLTF. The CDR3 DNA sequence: TGTGCCAGTAGTATAGACCCCAAGCAATCTGGGGCCAACGTCCTGACTTTC.

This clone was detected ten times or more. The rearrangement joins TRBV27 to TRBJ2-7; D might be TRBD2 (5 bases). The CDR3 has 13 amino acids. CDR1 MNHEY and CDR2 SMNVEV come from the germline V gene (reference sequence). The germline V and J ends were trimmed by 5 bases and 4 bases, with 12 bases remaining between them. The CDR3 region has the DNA TGTGCCAGCAGTCCTATCTCGGGGTACGAGCAGTACTTC. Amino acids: CASSPISGYEQYF.

In nucleotides, the CDR3 is TGTGCCAGCAGCAGGGGACAGCAGGATGGCTACACCTTC. It encodes CASSRGQQDGYTF. This chain uses TRBV5-4 with TRBJ1-2, with 7 bases aligning to TRBD1. The CDR3 runs to 13 residues. The trim removed 4 bases at V and 6 bases at J, leaving 6 bases unmatched. The germline V gene has CDR1 SGHNT and CDR2 YYREEE (reference sequence).

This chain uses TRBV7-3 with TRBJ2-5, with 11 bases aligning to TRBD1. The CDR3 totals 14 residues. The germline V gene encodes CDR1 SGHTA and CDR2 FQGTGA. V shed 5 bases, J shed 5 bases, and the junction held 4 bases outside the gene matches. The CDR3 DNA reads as TGTGCCAGCAGCCCCCGGACAGGGGGCGAGACCCAGTACTTC. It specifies CASSPRTGGETQYF.

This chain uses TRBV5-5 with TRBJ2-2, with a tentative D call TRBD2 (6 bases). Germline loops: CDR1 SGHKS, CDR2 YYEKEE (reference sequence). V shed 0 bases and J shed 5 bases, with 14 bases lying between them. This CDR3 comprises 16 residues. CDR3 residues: CASSLGRGAETGELFF. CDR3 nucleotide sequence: TGTGCCAGCAGCTTGGGGCGCGGGGCAGAAACCGGGGAGCTGTTTTTT.

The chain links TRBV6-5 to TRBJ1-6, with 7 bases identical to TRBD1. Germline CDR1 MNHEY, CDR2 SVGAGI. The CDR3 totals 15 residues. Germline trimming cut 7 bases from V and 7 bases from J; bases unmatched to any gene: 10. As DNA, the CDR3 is TGTGCCAGCAACATAAACAGGGGCGACAATTCACCCCTCCACTTT. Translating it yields CASNINRGDNSPLHF.

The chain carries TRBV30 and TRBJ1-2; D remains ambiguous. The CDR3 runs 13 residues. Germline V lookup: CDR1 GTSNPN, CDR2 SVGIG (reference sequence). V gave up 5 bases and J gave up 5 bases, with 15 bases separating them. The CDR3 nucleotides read TGTGCCTGGCTTGAATCCATCGGTTATGGCTACACCTTC. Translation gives CAWLESIGYGYTF.

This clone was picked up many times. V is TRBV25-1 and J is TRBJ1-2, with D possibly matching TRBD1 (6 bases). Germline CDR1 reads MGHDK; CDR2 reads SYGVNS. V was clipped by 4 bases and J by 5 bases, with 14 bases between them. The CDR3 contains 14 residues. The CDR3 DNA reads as TGTGCCAGCAGTGTCCAGGGGAACCTTTATGGCTACACCTTC. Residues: CASSVQGNLYGYTF.

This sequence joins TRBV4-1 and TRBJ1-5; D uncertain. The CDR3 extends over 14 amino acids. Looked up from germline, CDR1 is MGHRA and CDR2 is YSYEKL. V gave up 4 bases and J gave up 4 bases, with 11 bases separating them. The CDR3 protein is CASSLSHENQPQHF. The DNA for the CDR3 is TGCGCCAGCAGCCTAAGCCATGAGAATCAGCCCCAGCATTTT.

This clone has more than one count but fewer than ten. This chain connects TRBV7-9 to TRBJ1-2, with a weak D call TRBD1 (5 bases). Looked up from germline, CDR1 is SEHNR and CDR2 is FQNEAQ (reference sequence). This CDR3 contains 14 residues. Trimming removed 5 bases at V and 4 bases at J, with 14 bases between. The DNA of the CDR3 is TGTGCCAGCAGCCAAATTAGTCAGGGCTATGGCTACACCTTC. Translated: CASSQISQGYGYTF.

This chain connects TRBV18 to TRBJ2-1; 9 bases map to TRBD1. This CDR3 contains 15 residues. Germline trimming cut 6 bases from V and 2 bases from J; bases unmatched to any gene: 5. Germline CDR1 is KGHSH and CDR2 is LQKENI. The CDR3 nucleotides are TGTGCCAGCTCGGCCGGGACAGGGCCCTACAATGAGCAGTTCTTC. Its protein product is CASSAGTGPYNEQFF. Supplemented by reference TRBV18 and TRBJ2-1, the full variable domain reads NAGVMQNPRHLVRRRGQEARLRCSPMKGHSHVYWYRQLPEEGLKFMVYLQKENIIDESGMPKERFSAEFPKEGPSILRIQQVVRGDSAAYFCASSAGTGPYNEQFFGPGTRLTVL.

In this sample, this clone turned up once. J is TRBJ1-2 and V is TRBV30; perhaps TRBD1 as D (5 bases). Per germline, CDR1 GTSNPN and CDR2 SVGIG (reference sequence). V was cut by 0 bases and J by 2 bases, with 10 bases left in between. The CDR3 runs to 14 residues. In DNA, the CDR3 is TGTGCCTGGAGTGTAGCAGGGAAGAACTATGGCTACACCTTC. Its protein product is CAWSVAGKNYGYTF.

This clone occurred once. CDR3 bases: TGTGCCAGCAGCTGGACTAGCGGGGACCTTTGGAATGAGCAGTTCTTC. It codes for CASSWTSGDLWNEQFF. V gene TRBV11-2 combines with J gene TRBJ2-1; 12 bases map to TRBD2. CDR3 length equals 16 residues. V gave up 4 bases and J gave up 7 bases; unmatched junction bases: 8. The germline V gene has CDR1 SGHAT and CDR2 FQNNGV. Filled out from reference TRBV11-2 and TRBJ2-1, the complete variable domain reads EAGVAQSPRYKIIEKRQSVAFWCNPISGHATLYWYQQILGQGPKLLIQFQNNGVVDDSQLPKDRFSAERLKGVDSTLKIQPAKLEDSAVYLCASSWTSGDLWNEQFFGPGTRLTVL.

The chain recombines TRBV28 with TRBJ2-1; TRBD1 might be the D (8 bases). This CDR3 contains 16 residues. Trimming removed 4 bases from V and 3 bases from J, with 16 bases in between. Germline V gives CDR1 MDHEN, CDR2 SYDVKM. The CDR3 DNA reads TGTGCCAGCAGTTCGGGGGGTACAGGGGGCTACAATGAGCAGTTCTTC. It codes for CASSSGGTGGYNEQFF.